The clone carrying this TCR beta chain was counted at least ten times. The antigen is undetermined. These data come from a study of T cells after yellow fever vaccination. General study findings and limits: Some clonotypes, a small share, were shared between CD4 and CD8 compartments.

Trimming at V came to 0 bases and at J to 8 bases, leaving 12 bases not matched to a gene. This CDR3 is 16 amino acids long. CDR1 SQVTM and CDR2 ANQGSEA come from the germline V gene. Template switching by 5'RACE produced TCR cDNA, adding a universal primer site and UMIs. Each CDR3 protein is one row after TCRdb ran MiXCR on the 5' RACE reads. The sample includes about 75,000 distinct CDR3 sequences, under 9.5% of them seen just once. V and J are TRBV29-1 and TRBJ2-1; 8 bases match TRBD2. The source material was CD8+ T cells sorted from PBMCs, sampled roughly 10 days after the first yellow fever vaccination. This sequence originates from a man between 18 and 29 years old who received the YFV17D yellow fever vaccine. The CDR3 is CSVEDWSSGAGDEQFF. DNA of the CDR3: TGCAGCGTTGAAGATTGGAGTAGCGGGGCGGGGGATGAGCAGTTCTTC.